This T cell receptor (beta chain) was profiled in a study of shared clonotypes between healthy human individuals. Profiled with immunoSEQ multiplex PCR; TCRdb holds only in-frame clones, not every one. The data contain roughly 300,000 clones, 80% to 90% of them seen just once; the ten biggest clones take up under 20%. This clone appeared a few times. The sequence was obtained from a man between 18 and 35 years old in good health. Sequencing input: memory CD8+ T cells sorted from blood. The subset is: CD45RO+ cells pooled with CCR7-negative TemRA cells.

DNA for the CDR3: TGTGCCAGCAGCCTTGCAGGGAACAATTCACCCCTCCACTTT. Translated, it gives CASSLAGNNSPLHF. The gene calls are TRBV6-6 and TRBJ1-6; weak D call: TRBD1 (5 bases). V lost 6 bases and J lost 7, with 13 bases in between. There are 14 residues in the CDR3. Germline CDR1 is MNHNY and CDR2 is SVGAGI (reference sequence).